Shown below are 24 T cell receptor beta chains from a single sample sequenced in a study of blood T cell repertoires in COVID-19. Repertoires were generated with immunoSEQ multiplex PCR, while TCRdb's copy carries only in-frame clones and drops some. Counted here are about 56,000 clones, 84% occurring once; the ten biggest clones make up roughly 13%. Sequenced material: peripheral blood. These receptors all stem from a woman aged 80 or over with acute or convalescent COVID-19.

The chain carries TRBV4-1 and TRBJ2-7; 9 bases align to TRBD1. CDR3 length equals 17 residues. With V trimmed by 3 bases and J by 4 bases, 13 bases remained unmatched. The V gene's germline CDR1 is MGHRA and CDR2 YSYEKL. The CDR3 loop is CASSQDPGQGPFYEQYF. CDR3 nucleotide sequence: TGCGCCAGCAGCCAGGATCCGGGACAGGGACCCTTTTACGAGCAGTACTTC.

The rearrangement joins TRBV14 to TRBJ1-1; D not resolved. The germline V and J ends were trimmed by 0 bases and 6 bases, with 8 bases remaining between them. CDR3 length: 13 residues. CDR1 and CDR2 from the germline V gene are SGHDN and FVKESK. The chain's CDR3 is CASSQDLIAEAFF. For the CDR3, the DNA is TGTGCCAGCAGCCAAGATTTAATCGCTGAAGCTTTCTTT.

The chain uses TRBV3-1 (or the pseudogene TRBV3-2) and TRBJ1-1; 10 bases match TRBD1. This CDR3 region has 14 residues. The germline CDR1 and CDR2 sequences are LGHDT and YNNKEL (reference sequence). The V gene end was trimmed by 4 bases and the J gene end by 6 bases; junction bases not matched to a gene: 5. The CDR3 sequence is CASSPPGQGPEAFF. Here the CDR3 DNA reads TGTGCCAGCAGCCCACCGGGACAGGGGCCTGAAGCTTTCTTT.

V gene TRBV5-1 combines with J gene TRBJ1-1; a possible D gene is TRBD1 (5 bases). Between the trimmed V and J ends, which lost 2 bases and 4 bases, there was a span of 12 bases. Germline CDR1 SGHRS, CDR2 YFSETQ. The CDR3 runs 14 residues. The CDR3 is CASSLWGEGTEAFF. The CDR3 nucleotides are TGCGCCAGCAGCTTATGGGGGGAAGGCACTGAAGCTTTCTTT.

The gene calls are TRBV3-1 (or the pseudogene TRBV3-2) and TRBJ2-3; 8 nucleotides match TRBD2. The trim removed 4 bases at V and 3 bases at J, leaving 9 bases unmatched. The CDR3 is 16 amino acids. The germline V gene encodes CDR1 LGHDT and CDR2 YNNKEL (reference sequence). The DNA of the CDR3 is TGTGCCAGCAGCCCCGCGAGCGGGGGAAAGACAGATACGCAGTATTTT. Translating it yields CASSPASGGKTDTQYF.

The chain combines TRBV5-8 with TRBJ2-7; 7 bases are a match to TRBD2. V gave up 0 bases and J gave up 2 bases; unmatched junction bases: 5. The germline V gene has CDR1 SGHTS and CDR2 YDEGEE. This CDR3 comprises 15 residues. CDR3 DNA sequence: TGTGCCAGCAGCTTGGGGCTGGGGGGGACCTACGAGCAGTACTTC. Amino acids: CASSLGLGGTYEQYF.

The chain joins TRBV7-2 to TRBJ2-1, with D unresolved. V was shortened by 1 base and J by 0 bases, with 10 bases between the two germline ends. Germline V CDR1 and CDR2: SGHTA, FQGNSA. The CDR3 spans 16 residues. The CDR3 coding sequence is TGTGCCAGCAGCTTAGATTGGCAGGCCTCCTACAATGAGCAGTTCTTC. Translating gives CASSLDWQASYNEQFF. Full variable domain (rest looked up from reference TRBV7-2 and TRBJ2-1): GAGVSQSPSNKVTEKGKDVELRCDPISGHTALYWYRQSLGQGLEFLIYFQGNSAPDKSGLPSDRFSAERTGGSVSTLTIQRTQQEDSAVYLCASSLDWQASYNEQFFGPGTRLTVL.

The gene calls are TRBV5-4 and TRBJ1-4, with 10 nucleotides matching TRBD1. This CDR3 has 15 amino acids. V shed 4 bases and J 2 bases; nucleotides not matched to a gene: 2. CDR1 is SGHNT, CDR2 YYREEE, per germline (reference sequence). The CDR3 DNA follows: TGTGCCAGCAGCAGACAGGGGGCGACTAATGAAAAACTGTTTTTT. It is translated as CASSRQGATNEKLFF. The full variable domain, with the rest looked up from reference TRBV5-4 and TRBJ1-4, is ETGVTQSPTHLIKTRGQQVTLRCSSQSGHNTVSWYQQALGQGPQFIFQYYREEENGRGNFPPRFSGLQFPNYSSELNVNALELDDSALYLCASSRQGATNEKLFFGSGTQLSVL.

In its sample, this clone was seen a few times. The chain recombines TRBV3-1 (or the pseudogene TRBV3-2) with TRBJ1-6; 7 bases agree with TRBD1. Germline trimming cut 4 bases from V and 9 bases from J; bases unmatched to any gene: 3. The CDR3 is made up of 13 amino acids. CDR1 is LGHDT, CDR2 YNNKEL, per germline (reference sequence). CDR3 DNA: TGTGCCAGCAGCCGACAGGGACTTTCACCCCTCCACTTT. This translates into CASSRQGLSPLHF.

A few counts support this clone. V usage is TRBV11-3 and J usage is TRBJ2-1, with 8 positions matching TRBD1. V trimming: 2 bases; J trimming: 8 bases; junction bases outside the gene matches: 11. The length of the CDR3 is 16 residues. Per the germline V gene, CDR1 is SGHNT and CDR2 is YENEEA. The CDR3 is CASSLFVTGARDEQFF. The DNA for the CDR3 is TGTGCCAGCAGCTTATTCGTGACAGGGGCTAGGGATGAGCAGTTCTTC. The whole variable domain, remainder taken from reference TRBV11-3 and TRBJ2-1, is EAGVVQSPRYKIIEKKQPVAFWCNPISGHNTLYWYLQNLGQGPELLIRYENEEAVDDSQLPKDRFSAERLKGVDSTLKIQPAELGDSAVYLCASSLFVTGARDEQFFGPGTRLTVL.

The chain uses TRBV10-2 and TRBJ2-6, with D maybe TRBD1 (5 bases). This CDR3 is 14 amino acids long. V was shortened by 8 bases and J by 1 base, with 9 bases between the two germline ends. Germline V gene lookup returns CDR1 WSHSY and CDR2 SAAADI. The CDR3 loop reads CASGPGSGANVLTF. The CDR3 nucleotides read TGCGCCAGCGGGCCAGGGTCTGGGGCCAACGTCCTGACTTTC.

This clone was seen a single time. The genes are TRBV6-5 and TRBJ2-7; tentatively, D is TRBD2 (5 bases). The germline gives CDR1 MNHEY, CDR2 SVGAGI. V lost 6 bases to trimming and J lost 4 bases, with 10 bases between them. The CDR3 consists of 12 residues. The CDR3 DNA sequence: TGTGCCAGCAGGACCACTAGTTACGAGCAGTACTTC. Translating it yields CASRTTSYEQYF.

This clone came up a few times. V gene TRBV24-1 combines with J gene TRBJ1-4, with D perhaps matching TRBD1 (5 bases). The V and J ends lost 3 bases and 10 bases respectively, with 20 bases between them. The germline V gene has CDR1 KGHDR and CDR2 SFDVKD. The length of the CDR3 is 16 residues. Here the CDR3 DNA reads TGTGCCACCAGTGATCCCACGGGGGGGAGTTCAGGAAAACTGTTTTTT. Its translation is CATSDPTGGSSGKLFF.

The J gene is TRBJ2-5, the V gene TRBV5-1, with a possible D match to TRBD2 (5 bases). Germline CDR1 and CDR2: SGHRS and YFSETQ. The CDR3 has 15 amino acids. Trimming left V 1 base short and J 1 base short, with 11 bases between. In DNA, the CDR3 is TGCGCCAGCAGCTTGACCCCAGCGGTCCAAGAGACCCAGTACTTC. It specifies CASSLTPAVQETQYF.

This chain connects TRBV6-5 to TRBJ1-1; 7 bases line up with TRBD1. The CDR3 loop spans 14 amino acids. Germline assignment: CDR1 MNHEY and CDR2 SVGAGI. The junction had 10 bases not matched to a gene; V was cut back by 6 bases and J by 6 bases. CDR3 nucleotide sequence: TGTGCCAGCAGATTTCTAGACAGGGCTTCTGAAGCTTTCTTT. This sequence encodes CASRFLDRASEAFF.

This clone turned up a few times. The chain is built from TRBV5-6 and TRBJ1-1, with 12 bases aligning to TRBD1. Per germline, CDR1 SGHDT and CDR2 YYEEEE. J lost 7 bases, V lost 2 bases, and 9 bases had no gene match. The CDR3 is made up of 16 amino acids. The CDR3 bases are TGTGCCAGCAGCTTTGGTTCGGGACAGGGGGCCTTTGAAGCTTTCTTT. Protein: CASSFGSGQGAFEAFF.

This clone was counted once. This sequence joins TRBV23-1 and TRBJ2-7, with D possibly matching TRBD1 (7 bases). TRBV23-1 is an ORF, and what it does is uncertain. The CDR3 has 16 amino acids. The germline V and J ends were trimmed by 2 bases and 2 bases, with 16 bases remaining between them. The CDR3 DNA follows: TGCGCCAGCAGTCAACCCGAAGACAGGGAGGCCTACGAGCAGTACTTC. Its translation is CASSQPEDREAYEQYF.

The CDR3 DNA follows: TGCGCCAGCAGCTTGGAAGCGGGGGGGCTTTCAGATACGCAGTATTTT. Protein: CASSLEAGGLSDTQYF. The genes are TRBV5-1 and TRBJ2-3, with 10 bases matching TRBD2. In germline, CDR1 is SGHRS, CDR2 YFSETQ. The CDR3 has 16 amino acids. V was clipped by 0 bases and J by 4 bases; unmatched bases: 5.

The chain carries TRBV6-5 and TRBJ1-1; D is undetermined. Trimming left V 0 bases short and J 2 bases short, with 7 bases between. Germline V CDR1 and CDR2: MNHEY, SVGAGI. There are 14 residues in the CDR3. The CDR3 sequence is CASSYSGGNTEAFF. The CDR3 nucleotides read TGTGCCAGCAGTTACTCTGGCGGCAACACTGAAGCTTTCTTT.

The rearrangement joins TRBV21-1 to TRBJ2-2; the D call of TRBD1 is as the table states it, not checked on the DNA. TRBV21-1 is marked as a pseudogene. This CDR3 is 20 amino acids long. The CDR3 sequence: CASSILNRDRGSRDTGELFF. The CDR3 coding sequence is TGTGCCAGCAGCATCCTAAACCGGGACAGGGGAAGTAGGGACACCGGGGAGCTGTTTTTT.

This clone was observed a few times. This chain connects TRBV5-6 to TRBJ1-1, with D unclear. Trimming shortened V by 0 bases and J by 1 base, and 7 bases separated the two germline ends. The CDR3 loop spans 14 amino acids. CDR1 is SGHDT, CDR2 YYEEEE, per germline. In DNA, the CDR3 is TGTGCCAGCAGCTTGGGGCAACCGAACACTGAAGCTTTCTTT. Residues: CASSLGQPNTEAFF.

J is TRBJ1-5 and V is TRBV7-2; D gene uncertain. Trimming removed 1 base at V and 0 bases at J, with 10 bases between. Germline CDR1 SGHTA, CDR2 FQGNSA. CDR3 length equals 16 residues. The CDR3 spells CASSLGFADSNQPQHF. The CDR3 region has the DNA TGTGCCAGCAGCTTAGGATTCGCAGATAGCAATCAGCCCCAGCATTTT.

This chain joins TRBV5-1 and TRBJ2-5, with TRBD2 as a possible D gene (5 bases). Trimming took off 0 bases at V and 7 bases at J, with 13 bases between the two ends. CDR1 is SGHRS, CDR2 YFSETQ, per germline. The CDR3 spans 14 residues. Here the CDR3 DNA reads TGCGCCAGCAGCTTGGATCCGGGAAGTGGGACCCAGTACTTC. This gives the protein CASSLDPGSGTQYF.

This clone was observed a few times. The chain is built from TRBV4-1 and TRBJ2-1; 11 nucleotides match TRBD2. V gave up 3 bases and J gave up 2 bases; unmatched junction bases: 3. The CDR3 consists of 16 residues. From germline, CDR1 is MGHRA and CDR2 YSYEKL. The CDR3 sequence: CASSQGLAVPYNEQFF. CDR3 nucleotides: TGCGCCAGCAGCCAGGGACTAGCGGTACCCTACAATGAGCAGTTCTTC.